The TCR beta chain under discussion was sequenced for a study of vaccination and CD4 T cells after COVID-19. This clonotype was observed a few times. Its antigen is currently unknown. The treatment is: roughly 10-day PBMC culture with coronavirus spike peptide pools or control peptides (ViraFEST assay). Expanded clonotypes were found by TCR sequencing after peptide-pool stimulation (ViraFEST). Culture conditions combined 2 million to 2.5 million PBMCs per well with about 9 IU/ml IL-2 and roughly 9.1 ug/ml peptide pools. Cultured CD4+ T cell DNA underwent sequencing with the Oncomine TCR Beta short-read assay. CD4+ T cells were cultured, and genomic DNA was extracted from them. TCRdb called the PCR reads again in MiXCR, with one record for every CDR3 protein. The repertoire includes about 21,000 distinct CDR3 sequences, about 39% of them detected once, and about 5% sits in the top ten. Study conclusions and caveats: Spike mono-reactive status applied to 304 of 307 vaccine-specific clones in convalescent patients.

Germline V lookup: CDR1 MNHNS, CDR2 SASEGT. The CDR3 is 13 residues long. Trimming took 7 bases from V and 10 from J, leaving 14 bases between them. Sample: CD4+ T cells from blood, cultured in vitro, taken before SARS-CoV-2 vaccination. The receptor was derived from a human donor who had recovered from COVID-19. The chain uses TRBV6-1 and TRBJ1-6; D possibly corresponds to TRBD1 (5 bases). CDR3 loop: CASMGPSSSPLHF. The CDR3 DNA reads TGTGCCAGCATGGGGCCTTCCTCCTCACCCCTCCACTTT.